The 21 T cell receptor beta chains reported below all come from one sample, sequenced in a study of blood T cell repertoires in COVID-19. The protocol was immunoSEQ multiplex PCR, while the TCRdb copy is restricted to in-frame clones and leaves out a portion. The sample lists approximately 220,000 clones, approximately 84% occurring once. Sequenced material: peripheral blood. The source is a man between 50 and 59 years old who had recovered from COVID-19.

The table lists this clone with a count of one. V usage is TRBV4-2 and J usage is TRBJ2-3; 10 nucleotides align to TRBD2. The germline V gene has CDR1 LGHNA and CDR2 YNFKEQ. The CDR3 consists of 18 residues. Trimming took 0 bases from V and 2 from J; bases not matched to a gene: 8. As DNA, the CDR3 is TGTGCCAGCAGCCAAGATCCCGGGACTAGCGTTTACACAGATACGCAGTATTTT. It is translated as CASSQDPGTSVYTDTQYF.

A single count supports this clone. The chain combines TRBV7-2 with TRBJ2-7; 8 nucleotides match TRBD1. Germline V lookup: CDR1 SGHTA, CDR2 FQGNSA. V shed 5 bases, J shed 6 bases, and the junction held 9 bases outside the gene matches. This CDR3 is 14 amino acids long. CDR3 DNA: TGTGCCAGCAGCGAAAGACAGGGGCCCAGCGAGCAGTACTTC. Protein sequence: CASSERQGPSEQYF.

The chain is built from TRBV28 and TRBJ2-7; a possible D gene is TRBD2 (5 bases). V was trimmed by 3 bases and J by 4 bases, leaving 19 bases between them. Germline CDR1 is MDHEN and CDR2 is SYDVKM. This CDR3 has 16 residues. The CDR3 nucleotides read TGTGCCAGCAGTTTTGATAGAAGCGGAAGGCAATACGAGCAGTACTTC. Protein: CASSFDRSGRQYEQYF.

Only one count was recorded for this clone. The genes are TRBV28 and TRBJ1-5; no clear D. This CDR3 is built from 17 residues. V was shortened by 3 bases and J by 7 bases, with 22 bases between the two germline ends. Germline CDR1 MDHEN, CDR2 SYDVKM. The CDR3 sequence: CASSFSGRATRTQPQHF. CDR3 coding DNA: TGTGCCAGCAGTTTTTCCGGTCGTGCGACTAGGACGCAGCCCCAGCATTTT.

The chain is built from TRBV7-9 and TRBJ2-3, with TRBD1 matching over 9 bases. The V gene end was trimmed by 8 bases and the J gene end by 2 bases; junction bases not matched to a gene: 5. Germline V gives CDR1 SEHNR, CDR2 FQNEAQ (reference sequence). The CDR3 runs 14 residues. Here the CDR3 reads CASHRDRATDTQYF. The DNA of the CDR3 is TGTGCCAGCCACCGGGACAGGGCCACAGATACGCAGTATTTT.

The gene calls are TRBV18 and TRBJ1-1, with 8 nucleotides matching TRBD1. Germline lookup yields CDR1 KGHSH and CDR2 LQKENI. The CDR3 has 14 residues. The trim removed 6 bases at V and 1 base at J, leaving 4 bases unmatched. CDR3 in amino acids: CASSPDRENTEAFF. The CDR3 DNA sequence: TGTGCCAGCTCGCCGGACAGGGAGAACACTGAAGCTTTCTTT.

The V and J genes are TRBV27 and TRBJ2-7; 8 positions match TRBD2. V lost 3 bases and J lost 2; bases outside the gene matches: 6. This CDR3 has 15 residues. Germline loops: CDR1 MNHEY, CDR2 SMNVEV (reference sequence). The CDR3 nucleotides read TGTGCCAGCAGTTTGGCGGGAGGCCTCACCTACGAGCAGTACTTC. It codes for CASSLAGGLTYEQYF.

The V gene is TRBV5-8, the J gene TRBJ2-7, with 10 bases matching TRBD2. Trimming took 2 bases from V and 4 from J; bases not matched to a gene: 0. The germline CDR1 and CDR2 sequences are SGHTS and YDEGEE. The CDR3 contains 13 residues. The CDR3 loop is CASSFSGRYEQYF. CDR3 DNA: TGTGCCAGCAGCTTTAGCGGGAGGTACGAGCAGTACTTC.

The rearrangement uses TRBV6-5 and TRBJ2-7; D is unresolved. Germline loops: CDR1 MNHEY, CDR2 SVGAGI. Trimming left V 7 bases short and J 6 bases short, with 10 bases between. CDR3 length: 11 amino acids. The CDR3 spells CASIGAIEQYF. As DNA, the CDR3 is TGTGCCAGCATAGGAGCGATCGAGCAGTACTTC.

The chain joins TRBV28 to TRBJ1-5, with a weak D call TRBD1 (6 bases). The CDR3 consists of 15 residues. Between the trimmed V and J ends, which lost 3 bases and 4 bases, there was a span of 13 bases. Germline assignment: CDR1 MDHEN and CDR2 SYDVKM. Written as DNA, the CDR3 is TGTGCCAGCAGTTTGTCCAGGGGAAAGAATCAGCCCCAGCATTTT. Protein product: CASSLSRGKNQPQHF.

This clone was seen once. The V gene is TRBV18, the J gene TRBJ1-6, with D hard to call. CDR3 length equals 14 residues. V lost 3 bases, J lost 10 bases, and 13 bases lay in between. The germline CDR1 and CDR2 sequences are KGHSH and LQKENI. CDR3 bases: TGTGCCAGCTCACCCGACGGGTTTGGATCACCCCTCCACTTT. It codes for CASSPDGFGSPLHF. Variable domain in full (rest from reference TRBV18 and TRBJ1-6): NAGVMQNPRHLVRRRGQEARLRCSPMKGHSHVYWYRQLPEEGLKFMVYLQKENIIDESGMPKERFSAEFPKEGPSILRIQQVVRGDSAAYFCASSPDGFGSPLHFGNGTRLTVT.

V gene TRBV30 combines with J gene TRBJ1-1; TRBD1 might be the D (5 bases). Trimming removed 0 bases from V and 0 bases from J, with 17 bases in between. Germline CDR1 reads GTSNPN; CDR2 reads SVGIG (reference sequence). This CDR3 spans 17 amino acids. The CDR3 spells CAWSVLPGGIMNTEAFF. The CDR3 nucleotides read TGTGCCTGGAGTGTACTGCCCGGGGGGATAATGAACACTGAAGCTTTCTTT.

This clone has just one count. V is TRBV5-8 and J is TRBJ2-3; 13 bases align to TRBD2. Losses at the gene ends were 6 bases for V and 2 bases for J; bases not matched to a gene: 15. This CDR3 region has 19 residues. From germline, CDR1 is SGHTS and CDR2 YDEGEE. CDR3 residues: CASTPGLAGVGGPTDTQYF. The CDR3 DNA is TGTGCCAGCACTCCAGGACTAGCGGGAGTCGGGGGGCCCACAGATACGCAGTATTTT.

This clone was seen a single time. This chain connects TRBV28 to TRBJ2-7; maybe TRBD2 (6 bases). Germline V gene sequence: CDR1 MDHEN, CDR2 SYDVKM. The V end lost 1 base, the J end lost 4 bases, and 14 bases lay between the germline ends. The CDR3 runs 15 residues. The DNA of the CDR3 is TGTGCCAGCAGTTTATACGGGAGTAACGGGTACGAGCAGTACTTC. Protein product: CASSLYGSNGYEQYF.

The rearrangement joins TRBV5-6 to TRBJ1-2, with D maybe TRBD1 (6 bases). Between the trimmed V and J ends, which lost 0 bases and 6 bases, there was a span of 21 bases. The V gene's germline CDR1 is SGHDT and CDR2 YYEEEE. This CDR3 has 17 amino acids. The CDR3 bases are TGTGCCAGCAGCTTGGCGCAGAGGGGGGGATTCAGTAATGGCTACACCTTC. This gives the protein CASSLAQRGGFSNGYTF.

The chain couples TRBV14 to TRBJ2-2; 7 nucleotides line up with TRBD1. CDR1 is SGHDN, CDR2 FVKESK, per germline. V shed 6 bases and J 5 bases; nucleotides not matched to a gene: 9. There are 15 residues in the CDR3. CDR3 in amino acids: CASSRQGPGTGELFF. CDR3 nucleotides: TGTGCCAGCAGTAGACAGGGACCGGGGACCGGGGAGCTGTTTTTT.

The V gene is TRBV6-5, the J gene TRBJ1-2, with D tentatively TRBD1 (6 bases). V lost 8 bases to trimming and J lost 7 bases, with 17 bases between them. This CDR3 is built from 13 residues. Germline values: CDR1 MNHEY, CDR2 SVGAGI. The CDR3 is CASRLTGGSGYTF. CDR3 bases: TGTGCCAGCCGATTGACAGGCGGGTCTGGCTACACCTTC.

The chain carries TRBV28 and TRBJ2-5; perhaps TRBD2 as D (5 bases). The length of the CDR3 is 14 residues. The germline CDR1 and CDR2 sequences are MDHEN and SYDVKM. V lost 1 base to trimming and J lost 0 bases, with 6 bases between them. DNA of the CDR3: TGTGCCAGCAGTTTATCCGGGAACCAAGAGACCCAGTACTTC. It is translated as CASSLSGNQETQYF.

The CDR3, as DNA: TGTGCCTGGTTCGACAGGGGGGGACCCACAGATACGCAGTATTTT. Protein product: CAWFDRGGPTDTQYF. The chain joins TRBV30 to TRBJ2-3, with TRBD1 matching 9 bases. The germline V gene has CDR1 GTSNPN and CDR2 SVGIG (reference sequence). J lost 2 bases, V lost 5 bases, and 8 bases had no gene match. There are 15 residues in the CDR3.

The chain carries TRBV20-1 and TRBJ2-1; TRBD2 aligns across 9 bases. The junction had 1 base not matched to a gene; V was cut back by 3 bases and J by 4 bases. Looked up from germline, CDR1 is DFQATT and CDR2 is SNEGSKA (reference sequence). This CDR3 region has 13 residues. CDR3 DNA sequence: TGCAGTGCTAGTAGCGGGGGTTACAATGAGCAGTTCTTC. This encodes CSASSGGYNEQFF.

V is TRBV7-2 and J is TRBJ2-3; TRBD2 agrees at 9 bases. Losses at the gene ends were 2 bases for V and 2 bases for J; bases not matched to a gene: 11. Germline lookup yields CDR1 SGHTA and CDR2 FQGNSA. The CDR3 has 18 residues. The CDR3 loop is CASSLTGLAGTYTDTQYF. The CDR3 coding sequence is TGTGCCAGCAGCTTAACTGGGCTAGCGGGGACCTACACAGATACGCAGTATTTT.